This T cell receptor beta chain stems from a study of T cell changes during pregnancy in multiple sclerosis. Per the germline V gene, CDR1 is SGHDT and CDR2 is YYEEEE. V lost 4 bases, J lost 1 base, and 8 bases stayed unmatched. The CDR3 is 18 residues long. TCRdb keeps only in-frame clones here, not all; method: immunoSEQ multiplex PCR. The sample has about 52,000 clones, 90% to 95% seen once; the top ten hold around 0.4%. The genes are TRBV5-6 and TRBJ2-6; 10 positions agree with TRBD1. The source material was CD4+ T cells from peripheral blood mononuclear cells, sampled before pregnancy. This clonotype originated in a female donor with multiple sclerosis, enrolled in a pregnancy study. CDR3 protein: CASSKGQGFSSGANVLTF. Written as DNA, the CDR3 is TGTGCCAGCAGCAAGGGACAGGGGTTTTCTTCTGGGGCCAACGTCCTGACTTTC.